These T cell receptor beta chains were read from a single sample in a study of cytomegalovirus exposure and HLA in healthy donors. TCRdb's table, derived via immunoSEQ multiplex PCR, lists solely in-frame clones and lacks some. The repertoire has about 97,000 clones, roughly 80% of them found once; the top ten carry roughly 4.1%. The sequenced sample was PBMCs. These receptors were collected from a man aged 40-49 years in good health and CMV-seronegative. CDR3s include the opening cysteine and the closing phenylalanine or tryptophan. The order of the fields is CDR3 protein, CDR3 DNA, V gene, J gene, clone size, D gene. The D gene is left open where the match is weak. Size is omitted from some rows. Given values are once, few, many or a class for expanded clones.

CASGRDRNSPLHF	TGTGCCAGCGGCCGGGACAGAAATTCACCCCTCCACTTT	TRBV6-6	TRBJ1-6	-	TRBD1
CASSLTSGQETQYF	TGCGCCAGCAGCTTAACTAGCGGGCAAGAGACCCAGTACTTC	TRBV5-1	TRBJ2-5	few	TRBD2
CASSILRSLWRANVLTF	TGTGCCAGCAGCATACTCAGGTCTCTCTGGAGGGCCAACGTCCTGACTTTC	TRBV21-1	TRBJ2-6	-	-
CASMGDRVTEAFF	TGTGCCAGCATGGGGGACAGGGTCACTGAAGCTTTCTTT	TRBV27	TRBJ1-1	-	TRBD1
CASGSRGQGYEQFF	TGTGCCAGTGGAAGCAGGGGGCAGGGGTATGAGCAGTTCTTC	TRBV9	TRBJ2-1	few	TRBD1
CASTKDRSSYNSPLHF	TGTGCCAGCACCAAAGACAGAAGCTCCTATAATTCACCCCTCCACTTT	TRBV6-6	TRBJ1-6	once	-
CASSSSGASTDTQYF	TGCGCCAGCAGTTCTAGCGGGGCTAGCACAGATACGCAGTATTTT	TRBV10-1	TRBJ2-3	-	TRBD2
CASSPPSTDTQYF	TGTGCCAGCTCACCCCCTAGCACAGATACGCAGTATTTT	TRBV18	TRBJ2-3	few	-
CASSTQEGHQPQHF	TGTGCCAGTAGTACTCAGGAGGGCCATCAGCCCCAGCATTTT	TRBV19	TRBJ1-5	-	-
CASSQDAGQGAGGYTF	TGCGCCAGCAGTCAAGATGCGGGACAGGGGGCAGGTGGCTACACCTTC	TRBV23-1	TRBJ1-2	-	TRBD1
CASAPTSVPDTQYF	TGTGCCAGCGCACCGACTTCGGTTCCAGATACGCAGTATTTT	TRBV5-1	TRBJ2-3	-	-
CSSSLRQGAGNTIYF	TGTTCCAGCAGTCTTAGACAGGGGGCTGGAAACACCATATATTTT	TRBV7-9	TRBJ1-3	-	TRBD1
CASSLTSSANEQFF	TGTGCCAGCAGCTTAACGAGCAGCGCTAATGAGCAGTTCTTC	TRBV7-3	TRBJ2-1	-	-
CASSGTGGRMNTEAFF	TGTGCCAGCAGCGGGACAGGGGGACGGATGAACACTGAAGCTTTCTTT	TRBV5-4	TRBJ1-1	-	TRBD1
CASSFSGEWAEAFF	TGCGCCAGCAGTTTCTCAGGGGAATGGGCTGAAGCTTTCTTT	TRBV5-1	TRBJ1-1	-	-
CSSSPTGSGQNSPLHF	TGTTCCAGCAGCCCGACAGGGTCCGGTCAAAATTCACCCCTCCACTTT	TRBV7-9	TRBJ1-6	-	TRBD1
CAWLRVVNTEAFF	TGTGCCTGGCTCAGGGTCGTGAACACTGAAGCTTTCTTT	TRBV30	TRBJ1-1	-	-
CASSELAGAADSGANVLTF	TGCGCCAGCAGCGAACTAGCGGGTGCCGCCGACTCTGGGGCCAACGTCCTGACTTTC	TRBV5-1	TRBJ2-6	-	TRBD2
CASSPLAGQGQETQYF	TGTGCCAGCTCACCACTTGCGGGACAGGGGCAAGAGACCCAGTACTTC	TRBV18	TRBJ2-5	once	TRBD1
CASSPTLAGGGGNEQFF	TGTGCCAGCTCACCAACCCTAGCGGGGGGCGGCGGGAATGAGCAGTTCTTC	TRBV18	TRBJ2-1	-	TRBD2
CASSRGGTYTDTQYF	TGTGCCAGCAGCCGGGGAGGGACGTACACAGATACGCAGTATTTT	TRBV9	TRBJ2-3	-	TRBD2
CASSSQVSTEAFF	TGTGCCAGCAGCTCCCAGGTGTCCACTGAAGCTTTCTTT	TRBV7-9	TRBJ1-1	-	-
CASSPGGSNEKLFF	TGTGCCAGCAGCCCGGGGGGGAGTAATGAAAAACTGTTTTTT	TRBV9	TRBJ1-4	-	-
CAWGGGIVSGNTIYF	TGTGCCTGGGGAGGAGGGATCGTTTCTGGAAACACCATATATTTT	TRBV30	TRBJ1-3	-	-
CSASSGSGWGGELFF	TGCAGCGCATCGAGCGGGTCCGGCTGGGGCGGGGAGCTGTTTTTT	TRBV29-1	TRBJ2-2	-	-
CASSSSPGTQGREQYF	TGTGCCAGCAGCTCCAGTCCCGGGACACAGGGAAGGGAGCAGTACTTC	TRBV21-1	TRBJ2-7	-	-
CASRGTGYQETQYF	TGCGCCAGCAGGGGGACAGGGTATCAAGAGACCCAGTACTTC	TRBV10-1	TRBJ2-5	-	TRBD1